A selection of T cell receptor beta chains follows, all from one sample in a study of blood T cells in healthy people across ages. TCRdb recomputed calls from the 5' RACE reads with MiXCR, one row per CDR3 protein. Of roughly 1.6 million distinct CDR3 sequences in the sample, about 31% were seen once. The sample consisted of blood. The origin of the receptors is a woman in her 30s in good health. Each CDR3 is given with its conserved first and last residue. D genes are given only for firm matches. Expanded clones get a size class; other rows say once, few or many, or leave the size out.

J gene,clone size,D gene,V gene,CDR3 DNA,CDR3 protein
TRBJ1-2,few,TRBD1,TRBV12-3/TRBV12-4,TGTGCCAGCAGTTTAGTCGACAGGGGTACTGGCTACACCTTC,CASSLVDRGTGYTF
TRBJ2-1,-,-,TRBV2,TGTGCCAGCTCTGGAGGGGGCATGTCCTACAATGAGCAGTTCTTC,CASSGGGMSYNEQFF
TRBJ1-2,-,-,TRBV25-1,TGTGCCAGCAGTGAATCAGGGGTCCTGGACTATGGCTACACCTTC,CASSESGVLDYGYTF
TRBJ1-1,-,-,TRBV29-1,TGCAGCGTTGCACAGGGAACGGGAGGCACTGAAGCTTTCTTT,CSVAQGTGGTEAFF
TRBJ1-2,-,-,TRBV2,TGTGCCAGCAGTGATAGACCTGAAGGGCAGGGCTACACCTTC,CASSDRPEGQGYTF
TRBJ1-3,-,-,TRBV25-1,TGTGCCAGCAGTGAATATAAACAGGATTTATCTGGAAACACCATATATTTT,CASSEYKQDLSGNTIYF
TRBJ2-1,-,TRBD2,TRBV3-1,TGTGCCAGCAGCCATCCCGCGGGGGGGCCTCTGGGATACTCCTACAATGAGCAGTTCTTC,CASSHPAGGPLGYSYNEQFF
TRBJ2-3,-,-,TRBV24-1,TGTGCCACCAGTGGAAACACAGATACGCAGTATTTT,CATSGNTDTQYF
TRBJ2-7,-,-,TRBV10-3,TGTGCCAACGACCCACAGGACTACGAGCAGTACTTC,CANDPQDYEQYF
TRBJ2-1,-,TRBD2,TRBV7-6,TGTGCCAGCAGCTCACGACTAGCGGGAAATGGGCAGTTCTTC,CASSSRLAGNGQFF
TRBJ2-1,few,-,TRBV4-1,TGCGCCAGCAGCCTAAACCTGGGTGTCAATGAGCAGTTCTTC,CASSLNLGVNEQFF
TRBJ2-7,many,TRBD2,TRBV4-1,TGCGCCAGCAGCCAACCCCTAGCGGGGGGAACTTACGAGCAGTACTTC,CASSQPLAGGTYEQYF
TRBJ2-7,-,-,TRBV11-2,TGTGCCAGCAGCCAGGACCCGTCATCCTACGAGCAGTACTTC,CASSQDPSSYEQYF
TRBJ2-7,many,TRBD2,TRBV3-1,TGTGCCAGCAGCCAAGGCGGGAGGACCGATTTCTACGAGCAGTACTTC,CASSQGGRTDFYEQYF
TRBJ2-4,few,-,TRBV5-1,TGCGCCAGCAGCTTGTCGGCCTCCGAGCGGTACTTC,CASSLSASERYF
TRBJ1-2,few,-,TRBV6-2/TRBV6-3,TGTGCCAGCAGTTTCGTAGGGAACTATGGCTACACCTTC,CASSFVGNYGYTF
TRBJ1-2,few,-,TRBV20-1,TGCAGTGCTCGCGGACCTTGGGGCTACACCTTC,CSARGPWGYTF
TRBJ1-1,few,-,TRBV10-2,TGCGCCAGCAGTGAGGGGTATATCACTGAAGCTTTCTTT,CASSEGYITEAFF
TRBJ1-2,few,TRBD1,TRBV13,TGTGCCAGCAGCACAGGGGGCATTAACTATGGCTACACCTTC,CASSTGGINYGYTF
TRBJ1-1,-,TRBD1,TRBV5-1,TGCGCCAGCAGCTTGGGGGGGACAGCCACTGAAGCTTTCTTT,CASSLGGTATEAFF
TRBJ2-7,-,TRBD2,TRBV3-1,TGTGCCAGCAGCCCTAGCGGGCGGGGAACCTACGAGCAGTACTTC,CASSPSGRGTYEQYF
TRBJ1-1,few,-,TRBV3-1,TGTGCCAGCAGCCAAGCCCGGGAGACTGAAGCTTTCTTT,CASSQARETEAFF
TRBJ2-7,few,TRBD1,TRBV2,TGTGCCAGCAGTGAGCTGGGACAGAATTACGAGCAGTACTTC,CASSELGQNYEQYF
TRBJ1-2,many,-,TRBV28,TGTGCCAGCCATGGAGGACTTGGCACTGTTGGCTACACCTTC,CASHGGLGTVGYTF
TRBJ2-3,-,TRBD1,TRBV20-1,TGCAGTGCTGGACCCGGACAGGGGATTCCAGATACGCAGTATTTT,CSAGPGQGIPDTQYF
TRBJ2-1,few,-,TRBV20-1,TGCAGTGCTAGCGCAACCCCCCAGCGATGGTCCTACAATGAGCAGTTCTTC,CSASATPQRWSYNEQFF
TRBJ2-3,once,TRBD1,TRBV9,TGTGCCAGCAGCGGAACTGGACAGGGTAGTTTCGTTCGAGATACGCAGTATTTT,CASSGTGQGSFVRDTQYF
TRBJ2-7,few,TRBD1,TRBV12-3/TRBV12-4,TGTGCCAGCAGTAACGGACAGGGGTTGGGCGAGCAGTACTTC,CASSNGQGLGEQYF
TRBJ2-3,few,TRBD2,TRBV20-1,TGCAGTGCTTTAACCGGGACTAGCGGGGGGGCCGTTTGGGATACGCAGTATTTT,CSALTGTSGGAVWDTQYF
TRBJ1-1,few,-,TRBV5-1,TGCGCCAGCAGCTTTCTGGGGTTGAACACTGAAGCTTTCTTT,CASSFLGLNTEAFF
TRBJ2-1,-,TRBD2,TRBV12-3/TRBV12-4,TGTGCCAGCAGCTCCCCTCCGGGGGGGCAGGTTGATGAGCAGTTCTTC,CASSSPPGGQVDEQFF
TRBJ2-1,few,-,TRBV12-3/TRBV12-4,TGTGCCAGCAGTCTAGGGGAGGGGGGGCAGTTCTTC,CASSLGEGGQFF
TRBJ1-1,-,-,TRBV9,TGTGCCAGCAACGTAGATTATAACACTGAAGCTTTCTTT,CASNVDYNTEAFF
TRBJ2-1,-,-,TRBV7-3,TGTGCCAGAATCTTGGGGGAGTGGAGTGAGCAGTTCTTC,CARILGEWSEQFF
TRBJ2-3,-,-,TRBV4-1,TGCGCCAGCAGGGTAGGGGCCGGCACAGATACGCAGTATTTT,CASRVGAGTDTQYF
TRBJ2-1,-,-,TRBV4-1,TGCGCCAGCAGCCAATTTACCGGGACTCCCCTATTCGGTGAGCAGTTCTTC,CASSQFTGTPLFGEQFF
TRBJ1-5,few,-,TRBV20-1,TGCAGTGCTAGTGGTCCGAAGTATAGCAATCAGCCCCAGCATTTT,CSASGPKYSNQPQHF
TRBJ1-2,few,TRBD1,TRBV29-1,TGCAGCGTTATACAGGGGGTCCGGGGCTACACCTTC,CSVIQGVRGYTF
TRBJ1-4,few,-,TRBV12-3/TRBV12-4,TGTGCCAGCAGTTTGGGGAGGGATAGCGAAAAACTGTTTTTT,CASSLGRDSEKLFF
TRBJ2-1,-,-,TRBV10-3,TGTACCAGCATGGTCGGAAGTCCCTACAATGAGCAGTTCTTC,CTSMVGSPYNEQFF
TRBJ1-2,many,TRBD1,TRBV4-1,TGCGCCAGCAGCCAGGCGACAGGGGACTATGGCTACACCTTC,CASSQATGDYGYTF
TRBJ2-7,-,-,TRBV3-1,TGTGCCAGCAGCCGCGGACAGTCCGGGTCCTACGAGCAGTACTTC,CASSRGQSGSYEQYF
TRBJ2-7,-,TRBD1,TRBV5-1,TGCGCCAGCAGCTCTATACAGGGGGCTAACTACGAGCAGTACTTC,CASSSIQGANYEQYF
TRBJ1-1,-,TRBD1,TRBV12-3/TRBV12-4,TGTGCCAGCAGTCTAATAAGGGGGCGAGCTTTCTTT,CASSLIRGRAFF
TRBJ2-1,-,-,TRBV5-1,TGCGCCAGCAGCATCGGGACGAGCAATGAGCAGTTCTTC,CASSIGTSNEQFF
TRBJ1-2,-,-,TRBV6-1,TGTGCCAGCAGTGCACACCTAAGTGGGCAGGGGACCCTTAACTATGGTTACACCTTC,CASSAHLSGQGTLNYGYTF
TRBJ1-2,many,-,TRBV12-3/TRBV12-4,TGTGCCAGCAGTTTTTCTCTGGGCTACACCTTC,CASSFSLGYTF
TRBJ2-2,-,-,TRBV15,TGTGCCACCAGCGGTGGGGCGAGCACCGGGGAGCTGTTTTTT,CATSGGASTGELFF
TRBJ1-1,few,-,TRBV5-1,TGCGCCAGCGGGGCCACAGAGAACACTGAAGCTTTCTTT,CASGATENTEAFF